This entry features one T cell receptor beta chain sequence. Antigen: not known. The CDR3 runs to 14 residues. Trimming took 2 bases from V and 4 from J; bases not matched to a gene: 3. Germline values: CDR1 MGHDK, CDR2 SYGVNS. These data come from a study of OX40 agonist ivuxolimab in advanced cancers. The wider study: Eligibility admitted prior anti-PD-1, anti-PD-L1 or anti-CTLA-4 therapy; 40% to 50% had some. Regarding the study as a whole: Some patients without response likewise showed low normalized clonal expansion. In the 0.1 to 3.0 mg/kg range, CD4+ and CD8+ blood T cells had expanded clonally by week 6.

The investigators sampled blood at baseline, at cycle 4 day 1, and at cycle 7 day 1. The repertoire was sequenced with immunoSEQ multiplex PCR; TCRdb's copy has only in-frame clones and lacks some. The sample shows 69,000 or so clones, more than 70% of them seen only once. Source: CD4+ or CD8+ T cells sorted from blood, taken in a trial of the OX40 agonist ivuxolimab. V and J are TRBV25-1 and TRBJ1-2, with TRBD1 matching 8 bases. This receptor was obtained from an adult with an advanced solid tumor such as melanoma, head and neck, liver or kidney cancer. Here the CDR3 reads CASSERGTGYGYTF. As DNA, the CDR3 is TGTGCCAGCAGTGAAAGGGGGACAGGCTATGGCTACACCTTC.